This entry lists 21 T cell receptor beta chains sequenced from one sample in a study of tumor and adjacent non-tumor tissue in lung cancer. This sample's RNA came from whole unsorted tissue. Distant lung tissue was collected more than 3 cm away from the tumor edge. The library came from three nested PCR rounds adapted from ARM-PCR protocols. TCRdb processed the multiplex PCR reads anew with MiXCR; each CDR3 protein has one entry. In the table there are about 75,000 distinct CDR3 sequences, approximately 68% of which are singletons. The sequenced sample was distant non-tumor lung tissue. The receptors shown here come from a woman between 50 and 59 years old with non-small cell lung cancer.

With regard to this clonotype: The junction and the germline gene differ at one end; a read error may be behind it. The chain carries TRBV6-1 and TRBJ2-2; D might be TRBD2 (5 bases). This CDR3 region has 13 residues. Germline CDR1 MNHNS, CDR2 SASEGT. The CDR3 DNA reads as TGTGCCGACTCACCCCAAAACACCGGGGAGCTGCTTTTT. This encodes CADSPQNTGELLF.

As regards this clonotype: Here the CDR3 omits its conserved ending phenylalanine or tryptophan, so a read error is the likely source. This sequence joins TRBV12-3 or TRBV12-4 and TRBJ1-2; perhaps TRBD1 as D (6 bases). CDR3 length: 15 residues. V shed 5 bases and J shed 4 bases, with 17 bases lying between them. The CDR3 nucleotides are TGTGCCAGCAGTCCAGTCAGGGGAGCGGCCTATGGCTACACCATC. Translation: CASSPVRGAAYGYTI.

On this clonotype itself: A much more abundant neighbour one base away suggests this may be a read error. The gene calls are TRBV24-1 and TRBJ2-7; D ambiguous. The V gene lost 7 bases and the J gene lost 2 bases, with 8 bases spanning the gap. The CDR3 consists of 12 residues. CDR1 and CDR2 (germline): KGHDR, SFDVKD. The DNA of the CDR3 is TGTGCCACCAGCTACAGTGCCTACGAGCAGTACTTC. This encodes CATSYSAYEQYF.

The chain couples TRBV7-9 to TRBJ2-5; D remains ambiguous. This CDR3 spans 16 amino acids. Trimming removed 2 bases at V and 5 bases at J, with 18 bases between. Germline V lookup: CDR1 SEHNR, CDR2 FQNEAQ (reference sequence). The CDR3 sequence: CASSLLPRRLSETQYF. The CDR3 DNA reads as TGTGCCAGCAGCTTACTTCCCAGAAGGCTGTCGGAGACCCAGTACTTC. The variable domain in full, with the rest retrieved from reference TRBV7-9 and TRBJ2-5, is DTGVSQNPRHKITKRGQNVTFRCDPISEHNRLYWYRQTLGQGPEFLTYFQNEAQLEKSRLLSDRFSAERPKGSFSTLEIQRTEQGDSAMYLCASSLLPRRLSETQYFGPGTRLLVL.

Notes on this clonotype: Given a much more abundant clone one base away, this may be a read error. The rearrangement uses TRBV20-1 and TRBJ2-3, with D maybe TRBD2 (5 bases). CDR3 size: 12 residues. From germline, CDR1 is DFQATT and CDR2 SNEGSKA (reference sequence). In DNA form, the CDR3 reads TGCAGTGCTAGAGATTCCCGGGATGGCCGCAATTTT. This codes for CSARDSRDGRNF.

This chain joins TRBV12-3 or TRBV12-4 and TRBJ2-3; TRBD2 matches at 10 bases. This CDR3 region has 17 residues. The CDR3 DNA reads as TGTGTCAGTAGTTTAGCGGGAGGCATCTGGAGCACAGATACGCAGTATTTT. This encodes CVSSLAGGIWSTDTQYF.

As regards this clonotype: One junction end disagrees with the germline gene, perhaps due to a read error. The genes are TRBV19 and TRBJ1-5; D is perhaps TRBD1 (5 bases). Per germline, CDR1 LNHDA and CDR2 SQIVND (reference sequence). The CDR3 length is 15 residues. CDR3 region: CASSWGTDSYQSQHF. The CDR3 DNA sequence: TGTGCCAGTAGTTGGGGCACCGATAGCTATCAGTCCCAGCATTTT.

On this clonotype: No conserved phenylalanine or tryptophan is present at the end of the CDR3, so a read error is the likely explanation. The chain recombines TRBV20-1 with TRBJ2-1, with D possibly matching TRBD1 (7 bases). From germline, CDR1 is DFQATT and CDR2 SNEGSKA (reference sequence). The CDR3 has 14 amino acids. Trimming cost V 6 bases and J 6 bases, with 18 bases left between them. In DNA form, the CDR3 reads TGCAGTGCCATGACAGGGTCCGGGGGCAATGAGCAGTTCTCC. Encoded protein: CSAMTGSGGNEQFS.

This clonotype was counted a single time. The junction departs from the called germline gene at one end, perhaps through a read error. The chain uses TRBV11-1 and TRBJ2-1; 7 nucleotides line up with TRBD1. This CDR3 region has 14 residues. Germline V gives CDR1 SGHAT, CDR2 FQDESV (reference sequence). As DNA, the CDR3 is TGTGCCAGCAGCTTAGTGGTCGGACAGGATGAGCAGTCCTTC. This sequence encodes CASSLVVGQDEQSF.

With regard to this clonotype: A junction boundary mismatches the germline segment, possibly from a read error. This rearrangement joins TRBV5-4 to TRBJ1-6; 12 positions match TRBD1. This CDR3 contains 16 residues. Looked up from germline, CDR1 is SGHNT and CDR2 is YYREEE (reference sequence). The CDR3 nucleotides are TGTGCCAACAGCCCGGGACAGGGGGCGCGGGGGTCACCCCTCCACTTT. This sequence encodes CANSPGQGARGSPLHF.

Notes on this clonotype: A read error is possible here, since a much larger clone lies one base away. This chain joins TRBV28 and TRBJ2-1; 9 bases are shared with TRBD2. J gave up 3 bases and V 2 bases, and 2 bases lay outside the gene matches. CDR3 length: 15 amino acids. Germline V lookup: CDR1 MDHEN, CDR2 SYDVKM. CDR3 nucleotides: TGTGCCAGCAGTTTAGGGACTAGCCGCTACAATGAGCAGTTCTTC. Amino acids: CASSLGTSRYNEQFF.

The chain couples TRBV20-1 to TRBJ2-7, with 9 bases lining up with TRBD2. The germline V gene encodes CDR1 DFQATT and CDR2 SNEGSKA (reference sequence). This CDR3 comprises 16 residues. V was clipped by 6 bases and J by 0 bases; unmatched bases: 12. The DNA for the CDR3 is TGCAGTGCCCAGGGGCTAGCGGGAACTACCTCCTACGAGCAGTACTTC. It yields the protein CSAQGLAGTTSYEQYF.

The chain couples TRBV29-1 to TRBJ2-5, with no clear D. The CDR3 extends over 16 amino acids. Trimming removed 4 bases from V and 5 bases from J, with 23 bases in between. Looked up from germline, CDR1 is SQVTM and CDR2 is ANQGSEA. The CDR3 protein is CSVAANNGMVVETQYF. The CDR3 nucleotides read TGCAGCGTTGCGGCCAATAATGGGATGGTTGTGGAGACCCAGTACTTC.

Only one count was recorded for this clonotype. At one end the junction does not follow the germline gene, possibly because of a read error. V gene TRBV11-2 combines with J gene TRBJ2-1, with a tentative D call TRBD2 (5 bases). Looked up from germline, CDR1 is SGHAT and CDR2 is FQNNGV. The length of the CDR3 is 14 residues. The CDR3 reads CASTFNPGTNEQFF. The CDR3 DNA follows: TGCGCCAGCACCTTTAATCCGGGAACGAATGAGCAGTTTTTC.

Notes on this clonotype: The CDR3 carries no conserved terminal phenylalanine or tryptophan, so it likely arises from a read error. CDR3 amino acids: CASSFVGSTDTQYC. CDR3 sequence (DNA): TGTGCCAGCAGTTTTGTAGGCAGCACAGATACGCAGTATTGT. J is TRBJ2-3 and V is TRBV28; D ambiguous. Between the trimmed V and J ends, which lost 3 bases and 0 bases, there was a span of 7 bases. This CDR3 region has 14 residues. Germline V gene lookup returns CDR1 MDHEN and CDR2 SYDVKM.

Comment on this clonotype: Lacking the conserved final phenylalanine or tryptophan, this CDR3 likely reflects a read error. The CDR3 DNA reads as TGCAGTGCTAGAGATGAAGCACGGGCAGCTCCTAACTATGGCTACACCCTC. It yields the protein CSARDEARAAPNYGYTL. V usage is TRBV20-1 and J usage is TRBJ1-2; no clear D gene. The V end lost 0 bases, the J end lost 0 bases, and 17 bases lay between the germline ends. The CDR3 has 17 amino acids. Germline V gene data show CDR1 as DFQATT and CDR2 as SNEGSKA (reference sequence).

Regarding this clonotype: Mismatch with germline at one junction end may stem from a read error. This sequence joins TRBV20-1 and TRBJ1-5; no firm D call. The CDR3 is 15 residues long. Germline V gene data show CDR1 as DFQATT and CDR2 as SNEGSKA (reference sequence). The CDR3 region is CSTRNGVRINQPQHF. The DNA of the CDR3 is TGCAGTACTAGAAACGGAGTTCGAATCAATCAGCCCCAGCATTTT.

The chain is built from TRBV30 and TRBJ2-2; a possible D gene is TRBD2 (6 bases). Per the germline V gene, CDR1 is GTSNPN and CDR2 is SVGIG (reference sequence). The CDR3 has 15 residues. This CDR3 is CAWVIGSGRTGELFF. CDR3 nucleotide sequence: TGTGCTTGGGTAATCGGGTCAGGGAGGACCGGGGAGCTGTTTTTT. Full variable domain (remainder filled in from reference TRBV30 and TRBJ2-2): SQTIHQWPATLVQPVGSPLSLECTVEGTSNPNLYWYRQAAGRGLQLLFYSVGIGQISSEVPQNLSASRPQDRQFILSSKKLLLSDSGFYLCAWVIGSGRTGELFFGEGSRLTVL.

On this clonotype itself: Given the absence of the conserved phenylalanine or tryptophan at the CDR3 end, a read error is likely. The rearrangement links TRBV12-3 or TRBV12-4 to TRBJ2-1; the D is unclear. This CDR3 is built from 15 residues. The CDR3: CASSRTRTKYNVQFL. The DNA of the CDR3 is TGTGCCAGTAGTCGCACCCGGACGAAGTACAATGTGCAGTTCCTC.

The chain recombines TRBV28 with TRBJ2-6, with D perhaps TRBD2 (6 bases). Germline V gene lookup returns CDR1 MDHEN and CDR2 SYDVKM. This CDR3 spans 15 amino acids. V lost 6 bases to trimming and J lost 2 bases, with 11 bases between them. In nucleotides, the CDR3 is TGTGCCAGCAGCATATGGGAGGCTGGGGCCAACGTCCTGACTTTC. This codes for CASSIWEAGANVLTF.

Comment on this clonotype: The final CDR3 position lacks the conserved phenylalanine or tryptophan, pointing to a likely read error. Because the CDR3's place on the DNA is in doubt, the DNA is left out and the CDR3 is given as listed by TCRdb. The chain couples TRBV11-2 to TRBJ1-1; whether TRBD1, the table's D call, matches the DNA was not checked. Germline-derived CDR1 and CDR2 are SGHAT and FQNNGV. Counting both end residues, the CDR3 totals 14 amino acids. The CDR3 protein is CANSLGQGSTEALY.